This T cell receptor beta chain was documented in a study of T cell clonotyping in hematopoietic cell transplantation. Of note for this clone: Its target is not known.

Sequencing used immunoSEQ multiplex PCR; TCRdb keeps in-frame clones, though not all of them. The table shows roughly 5,300 clones, with about 85% occurring only once. Per germline, CDR1 LGHNA and CDR2 YNFKEQ. V lost 0 bases to trimming and J lost 3 bases, with 15 bases between them. This CDR3 has 16 amino acids. Regarding the study as a whole: Graft donor and pretransplant recipient Inverse Simpson Index values predicted broader posttransplant TCR diversity. Pathologically expanded recipient clonotypes increased progressively from day 30 to day 180 as diversity fell.

Time point described: recipient sample about 28 days before transplant, after cytoreduction. This receptor was obtained from a man between 60 and 75 years old with acute myeloid leukemia. Some clones in this sample may be carry-over from other donors' samples. V is TRBV4-2 and J is TRBJ2-7, with D possibly TRBD1 on 6 matching bases. The material sequenced was peripheral blood mononuclear cells, taken before stem cell transplant. The CDR3 loop reads CASSQETGTHFYEQYF. CDR3 coding DNA: TGTGCCAGCAGCCAAGAGACCGGGACACACTTCTACGAGCAGTACTTC.